One and the same sample provided the 9 T cell receptor beta chains below, sequenced in a study of blood T cell repertoires in COVID-19. Clones were read by immunoSEQ multiplex PCR, and TCRdb kept only the in-frame ones, dropping some. The sample lists about 48,000 clones, about 76% seen once, with about 19% in the top ten. The source material was peripheral blood. Receptors originate from a human donor with active or convalescent COVID-19. The donor label of this sample is uncertain.

This clone was observed a handful of times. The chain has TRBV9 and TRBJ2-3; possible D gene TRBD2, 5 bases. Deletions cut 1 base from V and 3 bases from J, with 9 bases between. Germline V gene lookup returns CDR1 SGDLS and CDR2 YYNGEE. This CDR3 is built from 14 residues. The CDR3 nucleotides are TGTGCCAGCAGCGTATGGGAGAGGACAGATACGCAGTATTTT. Residues: CASSVWERTDTQYF.

This clone was seen only once. This chain uses TRBV6-5 with TRBJ2-1, with a tentative D call TRBD1 (6 bases). V lost 6 bases and J lost 7, with 16 bases in between. Germline V gene data show CDR1 as MNHEY and CDR2 as SVGAGI. The CDR3 consists of 14 residues. The CDR3 here is CASSRSRGPNEQFF. CDR3 bases: TGTGCCAGCAGCCGTTCCAGGGGTCCAAATGAGCAGTTCTTC.

The chain recombines TRBV7-3 with TRBJ1-2, with 7 bases matching TRBD1. Per the germline V gene, CDR1 is SGHTA and CDR2 is FQGTGA. The CDR3 runs to 15 residues. The ends lost 1 base at V and 4 bases at J; junction bases unmatched: 6. The DNA of the CDR3 is TGTGCCAGCAGCTTAATAGGGCCAGGGGGCTATGGCTACACCTTC. It encodes CASSLIGPGGYGYTF.

The CDR3 region has the DNA TGTGCCAGTTCAGAGGGGGTCAATCAGCCCCAGCATTTT. This codes for CASSEGVNQPQHF. The V call is TRBV11-3, the J call TRBJ1-5, with D perhaps matching TRBD1 (6 bases). The CDR3 runs to 13 residues. The germline CDR1 and CDR2 sequences are SGHNT and YENEEA. Trimming left V 9 bases short and J 3 bases short, with 12 bases between. Full variable domain (outside the CDR3, taken from reference TRBV11-3 and TRBJ1-5): EAGVVQSPRYKIIEKKQPVAFWCNPISGHNTLYWYLQNLGQGPELLIRYENEEAVDDSQLPKDRFSAERLKGVDSTLKIQPAELGDSAVYLCASSEGVNQPQHFGDGTRLSIL.

V usage is TRBV10-3 and J usage is TRBJ2-1; 9 bases agree with TRBD2. Germline CDR1 reads ENHRY; CDR2 reads SYGVKD. This CDR3 contains 15 residues. V shed 4 bases and J 12 bases; nucleotides not matched to a gene: 13. The CDR3 sequence: CAISGRIAGESRQFF. In nucleotides, the CDR3 is TGTGCCATCAGTGGACGGATAGCGGGAGAATCCCGGCAGTTCTTC.

The rearrangement links TRBV2 to TRBJ1-2; D perhaps matches TRBD1 (6 bases). V lost 6 bases, J lost 2 bases, and 16 bases lay in between. Germline V gene sequence: CDR1 SNHLY, CDR2 FYNNEI. This CDR3 region has 15 residues. The CDR3 coding sequence is TGTGCCAGCAGGCCAGGACAGCAGCCCAACTATGGCTACACCTTC. The encoded protein is CASRPGQQPNYGYTF.

This rearrangement joins TRBV9 to TRBJ2-1; 9 nucleotides line up with TRBD2. V shed 0 bases and J 8 bases; nucleotides not matched to a gene: 3. CDR1 and CDR2 from the germline V gene are SGDLS and YYNGEE. The CDR3 is 14 amino acids. The CDR3 DNA follows: TGTGCCAGCAGCGTAGTAGCGGGAGTAGATGAGCAGTTCTTC. This encodes CASSVVAGVDEQFF.

The genes are TRBV2 and TRBJ2-1; the match to TRBD2 covers 7 bases. Germline values: CDR1 SNHLY, CDR2 FYNNEI. This CDR3 spans 16 amino acids. Trimming cost V 4 bases and J 10 bases; bases outside gene matches: 16. The CDR3 nucleotides read TGTGCCAGCAGTGGTCCTAGCGGCCATCCGCCGCGGGAGCAGTTCTTC. Protein product: CASSGPSGHPPREQFF. Full variable domain (remainder filled in from reference TRBV2 and TRBJ2-1): EPEVTQTPSHQVTQMGQEVILRCVPISNHLYFYWYRQILGQKVEFLVSFYNNEISEKSEIFDDQFSVERPDGSNFTLKIRSTKLEDSAMYFCASSGPSGHPPREQFFGPGTRLTVL.

V is TRBV28 and J is TRBJ2-6; 7 positions agree with TRBD2. J was trimmed by 0 bases and V by 5 bases; bases with no gene match: 4. CDR1 and CDR2 (germline): MDHEN, SYDVKM. The CDR3 is made up of 16 amino acids. The CDR3 DNA follows: TGTGCCAGCAGTGTAGGCGGGGGCTCTGGGGCCAACGTCCTGACTTTC. It yields the protein CASSVGGGSGANVLTF.